This T cell receptor beta chain emerged from a study of blood T cell repertoires in COVID-19. As processed by the authors: Reference gene primer amplification yielded estimated nucleated cell counts. Clones were read by immunoSEQ multiplex PCR, and TCRdb kept only the in-frame ones, dropping some. The V and J calls and the clone size are those of that table, but D and trimming were determined from the DNA. The sample lists fewer than 150,000 clones, around 81% occurring once. The trim removed 4 bases at V and 1 base at J, leaving 4 bases unmatched. Germline CDR1 reads SGDLS; CDR2 reads YYNGEE. CDR3 size: 14 residues.

The clonotype comes from a human donor in a cohort sampled during active COVID-19. The sample was peripheral blood. This sequence joins TRBV9 and TRBJ1-1; 7 positions agree with TRBD1. Here the CDR3 DNA reads TGTGCCAGCAGCCCACAGGGGAGGAACACTGAAGCTTTCTTT. It translates to CASSPQGRNTEAFF.